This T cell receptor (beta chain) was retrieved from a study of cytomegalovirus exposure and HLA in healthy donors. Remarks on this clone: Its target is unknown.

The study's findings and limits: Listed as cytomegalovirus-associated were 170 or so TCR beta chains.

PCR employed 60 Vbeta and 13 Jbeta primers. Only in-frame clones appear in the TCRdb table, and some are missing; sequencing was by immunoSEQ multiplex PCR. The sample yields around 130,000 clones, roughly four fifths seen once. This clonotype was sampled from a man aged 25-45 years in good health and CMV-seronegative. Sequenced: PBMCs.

The CDR3 nucleotides read TGTGCCAGCAGTCCCTATGGGGGGGGTGGAGATACGCAGTATTTT. This translates into CASSPYGGGGDTQYF. The V call is TRBV27, the J call TRBJ2-3, with 7 nucleotides matching TRBD2. J lost 5 bases, V lost 5 bases, and 10 bases had no gene match. CDR3 length: 15 residues. Looked up from germline, CDR1 is MNHEY and CDR2 is SMNVEV (reference sequence).